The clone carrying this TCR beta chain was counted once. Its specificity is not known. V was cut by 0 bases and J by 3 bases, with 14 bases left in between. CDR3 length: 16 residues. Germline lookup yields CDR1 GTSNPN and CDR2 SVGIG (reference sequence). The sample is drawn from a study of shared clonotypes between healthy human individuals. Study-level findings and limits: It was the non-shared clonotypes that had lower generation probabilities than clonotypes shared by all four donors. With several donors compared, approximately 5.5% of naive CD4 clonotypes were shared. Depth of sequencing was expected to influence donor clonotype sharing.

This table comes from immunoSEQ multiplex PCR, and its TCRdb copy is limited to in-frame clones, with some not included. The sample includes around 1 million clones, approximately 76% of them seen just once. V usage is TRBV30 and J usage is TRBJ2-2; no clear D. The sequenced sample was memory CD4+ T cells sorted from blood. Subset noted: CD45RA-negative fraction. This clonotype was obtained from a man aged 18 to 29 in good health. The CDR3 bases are TGTGCCTGGAGTGTTTTGGGGAACCGGGACACCGGGGAGCTGTTTTTT. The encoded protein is CAWSVLGNRDTGELFF. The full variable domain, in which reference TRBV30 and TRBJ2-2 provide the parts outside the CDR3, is SQTIHQWPATLVQPVGSPLSLECTVEGTSNPNLYWYRQAAGRGLQLLFYSVGIGQISSEVPQNLSASRPQDRQFILSSKKLLLSDSGFYLCAWSVLGNRDTGELFFGEGSRLTVL.